The 5 T cell receptor beta chains below all came from one sample that was sequenced in a study of T cell changes during pregnancy in multiple sclerosis. This table comes from immunoSEQ multiplex PCR, and its TCRdb copy is limited to in-frame clones, with some not included. The sample yields 35,000 to 45,000 clones, around nine tenths seen once. The starting material was CD4+ T cells from peripheral blood mononuclear cells, obtained in the first trimester of pregnancy. The receptor set was obtained from a female donor with multiple sclerosis, enrolled in a pregnancy study.

This clone was counted only a few times. The V gene is TRBV19, the J gene TRBJ1-2; TRBD1 agrees at 9 bases. The J segment lost 9 bases and the V segment lost 2 bases, leaving 10 bases of the junction unmatched. The CDR3 runs 15 residues. CDR1 is LNHDA and CDR2 is SQIVND in the germline V gene (reference sequence). This CDR3 is CASSIPKGQGGRYTF. The CDR3 coding sequence is TGTGCCAGTAGTATACCTAAGGGACAGGGAGGACGCTACACCTTC.

V is TRBV7-3 and J is TRBJ2-3; unclear D gene. This CDR3 is built from 13 residues. Germline assignment: CDR1 SGHTA and CDR2 FQGTGA. Trimming stripped 1 base from V and 2 bases from J, with 4 bases between. The CDR3 sequence is CASSLSYTDTQYF. In nucleotides, the CDR3 is TGTGCCAGCAGCTTAAGCTACACAGATACGCAGTATTTT.

This chain connects TRBV5-1 to TRBJ1-4; 7 positions agree with TRBD1. V shed 0 bases and J 8 bases; nucleotides not matched to a gene: 7. This CDR3 contains 15 residues. Germline values: CDR1 SGHRS, CDR2 YFSETQ. The CDR3 bases are TGCGCCAGCAGCTTGGGGGGACAGCCGGGGGAAAAACTGTTTTTT. Its translation is CASSLGGQPGEKLFF.

This clone showed up just a few times. The CDR3 sequence: CASSYRTGSTEAFF. CDR3 in DNA: TGTGCCAGCAGCTACCGGACAGGGAGCACTGAAGCTTTCTTT. J is TRBJ1-1 and V is TRBV13; 8 bases match TRBD1. Germline lookup yields CDR1 PRHDT and CDR2 FYEKMQ (reference sequence). J lost 4 bases, V lost 4 bases, and 5 bases had no gene match. This CDR3 is 14 amino acids long. The variable domain in full, with the rest retrieved from reference TRBV13 and TRBJ1-1, is AAGVIQSPRHLIKEKRETATLKCYPIPRHDTVYWYQQGPGQDPQFLISFYEKMQSDKGSIPDRFSAQQFSDYHSELNMSSLELGDSALYFCASSYRTGSTEAFFGQGTRLTVV.

This clone appeared once. The chain carries TRBV4-1 and TRBJ1-3; unclear D gene. Trimming pared 2 bases from V and 0 bases from J, leaving 8 bases between. Germline CDR1 is MGHRA and CDR2 is YSYEKL. The CDR3 extends over 15 amino acids. This chain's CDR3 is CASSQREGSGNTIYF. The DNA for the CDR3 is TGCGCCAGCAGCCAACGCGAGGGCTCTGGAAACACCATATATTTT.